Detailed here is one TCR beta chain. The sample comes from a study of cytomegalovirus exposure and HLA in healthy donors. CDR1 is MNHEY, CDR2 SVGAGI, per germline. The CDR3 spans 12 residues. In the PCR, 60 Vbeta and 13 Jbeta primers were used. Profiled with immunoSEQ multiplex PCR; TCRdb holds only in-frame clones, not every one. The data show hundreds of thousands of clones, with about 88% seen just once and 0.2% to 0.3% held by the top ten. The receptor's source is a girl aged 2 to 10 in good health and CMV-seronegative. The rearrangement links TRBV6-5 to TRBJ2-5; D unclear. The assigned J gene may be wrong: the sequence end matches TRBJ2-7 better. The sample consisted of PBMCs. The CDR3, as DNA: TGTGCCAGCAGTTCCGCGGTCTACGAGCAGTACTTC. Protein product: CASSSAVYEQYF.